Listed below are T cell receptor beta chains from one sample, sequenced in a study of cytomegalovirus exposure and HLA in healthy donors. Repertoires were generated with immunoSEQ multiplex PCR, while TCRdb's copy carries only in-frame clones and drops some. The table records 130,000 to 150,000 clones, around 80% of them present only once. The material sequenced was PBMCs. The receptors come from a woman in her fifties or sixties in good health and CMV-seropositive. CDR3s include the opening cysteine and the closing phenylalanine or tryptophan. A D gene is named only where the DNA matches it firmly. Size is omitted from some rows. Given values are once, few, many or a class for expanded clones.

J | D | V | size | CDR3 | DNA
TRBJ1-3 | TRBD1 | TRBV6-1 | NA | CASRDRGNTIYF | TGTGCCAGCAGAGACAGGGGTAACACCATATATTTT
TRBJ2-3 | TRBD1 | TRBV5-4 | NA | CASSLRETGGDTQYF | TGTGCCAGCAGCTTGCGGGAGACAGGGGGGGATACGCAGTATTTT
TRBJ2-7 | TRBD1 | TRBV19 | NA | CASSAAQGPYEQYF | TGTGCCAGTAGTGCCGCACAGGGGCCCTACGAGCAGTACTTC
TRBJ2-3 | TRBD1 | TRBV18 | NA | CASSRDRSTDTQYF | TGTGCCAGCTCACGGGACAGGAGCACAGATACGCAGTATTTT
TRBJ1-1 | NA | TRBV10-3 | once | CAISKQGMNTEAFF | TGTGCCATCAGTAAACAGGGTATGAACACTGAAGCTTTCTTT
TRBJ2-3 | NA | TRBV6-5 | NA | CASSSSPTDTQYF | TGTGCCAGCAGTTCGTCCCCTACAGATACGCAGTATTTT
TRBJ1-1 | TRBD1 | TRBV9 | NA | CASSPRDYRGHEAFF | TGTGCCAGCAGCCCTAGAGACTACAGGGGCCATGAAGCTTTCTTT
TRBJ2-3 | TRBD2 | TRBV14 | NA | CASSHRLGLAGGSTDTQYF | TGTGCCAGCAGCCACCGTCTGGGACTAGCGGGAGGGAGCACAGATACGCAGTATTTT
TRBJ2-1 | TRBD2 | TRBV9 | NA | CASSSRDGGVWASSYNEQFF | TGTGCCAGCAGCTCACGGGACGGGGGGGTTTGGGCAAGCTCCTACAATGAGCAGTTCTTC
TRBJ2-7 | TRBD1 | TRBV4-2 | NA | CASSQFRTGSPYEQYF | TGTGCCAGCAGCCAATTTAGGACAGGGTCCCCCTACGAGCAGTACTTC
TRBJ2-7 | TRBD1 | TRBV27 | NA | CASSDRGSYEQYF | TGTGCCAGCAGTGACAGGGGGAGCTACGAGCAGTACTTC
TRBJ2-5 | TRBD2 | TRBV23-1 | NA | CASSASGRAETQYF | TGCGCCAGCAGTGCAAGCGGGAGGGCAGAGACCCAGTACTTC
TRBJ1-1 | NA | TRBV29-1 | once | CSVDSEGGEGTEAFF | TGCAGCGTTGATTCGGAGGGCGGGGAGGGCACTGAAGCTTTCTTT
TRBJ1-1 | TRBD1 | TRBV27 | NA | CASRTGVSYTEAFF | TGTGCCAGCAGGACAGGGGTATCGTACACTGAAGCTTTCTTT
TRBJ2-7 | TRBD2 | TRBV2 | NA | CASSEVAGAYEQYF | TGTGCCAGCAGTGAAGTAGCGGGAGCCTACGAGCAGTACTTC
TRBJ2-5 | TRBD2 | TRBV7-7 | NA | CASSLVGGLAQETQYF | TGTGCTAGCAGCTTAGTGGGGGGACTAGCCCAAGAGACCCAGTACTTC
TRBJ2-7 | TRBD1 | TRBV6-6 | NA | CASSGTGMSNSYEQYF | TGTGCCAGCAGTGGGACAGGGATGTCCAACTCCTACGAGCAGTACTTC
TRBJ1-2 | NA | TRBV6-5 | NA | CASAKSLHGYTF | TGTGCCAGCGCGAAATCTCTGCATGGCTACACCTTC
TRBJ2-1 | TRBD2 | TRBV11-2 | NA | CASRLAGARLYNEQFF | TGTGCCAGCAGACTAGCGGGAGCCCGCTTGTACAATGAGCAGTTCTTC
TRBJ2-1 | TRBD2 | TRBV11-2 | NA | CASSLIAGDFVYNEQFF | TGTGCCAGCAGCCTTATAGCGGGAGACTTCGTTTACAATGAGCAGTTCTTC
TRBJ2-3 | NA | TRBV6-1 | NA | CASSAMSTDTQYF | TGTGCCAGCAGCGCCATGAGTACAGATACGCAGTATTTT
TRBJ2-7 | TRBD1 | TRBV28 | once | CASRQGPSSYEQYF | TGTGCCAGCAGACAGGGGCCGAGCTCCTACGAGCAGTACTTC
TRBJ2-2 | NA | TRBV28 | NA | CASSFGDGNSGELFF | TGTGCCAGCAGTTTCGGCGACGGGAACTCCGGGGAGCTGTTTTTT
TRBJ2-7 | NA | TRBV6-6 | NA | CASSSGLYEQYF | TGTGCCAGCAGTTCCGGACTCTACGAGCAGTACTTC
TRBJ1-2 | NA | TRBV28 | NA | CASTRDGASYGYTF | TGTGCCAGCACCCGAGATGGGGCGTCATATGGCTACACCTTC
TRBJ1-2 | NA | TRBV6-1 | NA | CASSETRRGWGVYGYTF | TGTGCCAGCAGTGAAACCCGGCGGGGGTGGGGGGTTTATGGCTACACCTTC
TRBJ2-5 | NA | TRBV10-3 | NA | CAISSQETQYF | TGTGCCATCAGTTCTCAAGAGACCCAGTACTTC
TRBJ1-1 | NA | TRBV2 | NA | CASSDLYEGTEAFF | TGTGCCAGCAGTGACCTATATGAGGGCACTGAAGCTTTCTTT
TRBJ2-7 | TRBD2 | TRBV15 | NA | CATSRGIAGPLGEQYF | TGTGCCACCAGCAGAGGGATAGCGGGACCTCTGGGAGAGCAGTACTTC
TRBJ1-1 | NA | TRBV11-2 | NA | CASSSRGGRGTEAFF | TGTGCCAGCAGCTCCCGGGGGGGAAGAGGAACTGAAGCTTTCTTT
TRBJ2-7 | NA | TRBV5-6 | NA | CASSLGGYEQYF | TGTGCCAGCAGCTTGGGCGGCTACGAGCAGTACTTC
TRBJ2-7 | NA | TRBV6-1 | NA | CASSEIGTLSSYEQYF | TGTGCCAGCAGTGAGATCGGGACTTTAAGCTCCTACGAGCAGTACTTC
TRBJ2-7 | TRBD1 | TRBV27 | NA | CASSFSGGQSEQYF | TGTGCCAGCAGTTTCTCAGGGGGCCAAAGCGAGCAGTACTTC
TRBJ2-7 | TRBD1 | TRBV28 | NA | CASRLPGQGSYEQYF | TGTGCCAGCAGACTACCGGGACAGGGCTCCTACGAGCAGTACTTC
TRBJ2-1 | TRBD1 | TRBV19 | NA | CASSYLTGTGSYNEQFF | TGTGCCAGTAGTTACTTGACCGGGACAGGGTCCTACAATGAGCAGTTCTTC
TRBJ2-3 | NA | TRBV28 | NA | CASSLWGQVNTDTQYF | TGTGCCAGCAGTTTATGGGGGCAAGTCAACACAGATACGCAGTATTTT
TRBJ2-7 | TRBD1 | TRBV29-1 | NA | CSVGRTGSNEQYF | TGCAGCGTTGGGAGGACAGGGTCAAACGAGCAGTACTTC
TRBJ2-7 | TRBD2 | TRBV28 | NA | CASRNQGLAGAYEQYF | TGTGCCAGCAGAAACCAGGGACTAGCGGGGGCCTACGAGCAGTACTTC
TRBJ2-3 | TRBD2 | TRBV4-3 | NA | CASSQGSSGREDTQYF | TGCGCCAGCAGCCAGGGCTCTAGCGGGAGGGAAGATACGCAGTATTTT
TRBJ2-7 | TRBD1 | TRBV6-5 | few | CASSAGQGAIEQYF | TGTGCCAGCAGTGCTGGACAGGGGGCGATCGAGCAGTACTTC
TRBJ1-4 | NA | TRBV19 | NA | CASSTLEKINEKLFF | TGTGCCAGTAGTACCCTGGAGAAGATTAATGAAAAACTGTTTTTT
TRBJ2-5 | TRBD2 | TRBV7-3 | NA | CASSLLAGDQETQYF | TGTGCCAGCAGTTTACTAGCGGGAGACCAAGAGACCCAGTACTTC
TRBJ2-5 | TRBD2 | TRBV5-4 | NA | CASSLRTSGRAETQYF | TGTGCCAGCAGCCTCCGGACTAGCGGGAGGGCTGAGACCCAGTACTTC
TRBJ1-2 | TRBD1 | TRBV4-3 | NA | CASSQEEDRAEGYTF | TGCGCCAGCAGCCAAGAAGAAGACAGGGCGGAAGGCTACACCTTC
TRBJ1-1 | NA | TRBV10-1 | NA | CASRGHPDTEAFF | TGCGCCAGCAGAGGACACCCGGACACTGAAGCTTTCTTT
TRBJ2-7 | TRBD2 | TRBV28 | NA | CASSFGRDYHYEQYF | TGTGCCAGCAGTTTCGGCCGGGACTACCACTACGAGCAGTACTTC
TRBJ2-7 | TRBD1 | TRBV7-8 | NA | CASSFPGQNYEQYF | TGTGCCAGCAGCTTCCCGGGACAGAACTACGAGCAGTACTTC
TRBJ2-3 | TRBD2 | TRBV5-4 | NA | CASSTTSGRTDTQYF | TGTGCCAGCAGCACGACTAGCGGGAGGACAGATACGCAGTATTTT
TRBJ2-7 | NA | TRBV28 | NA | CASKSGTNDHEQYF | TGTGCCAGCAAGTCCGGGACAAACGACCACGAGCAGTACTTC
TRBJ2-7 | NA | TRBV21-1 | once | CASSKGSGDRGMDEQYF | TGTGCCAGCAGCAAAGGGTCAGGCGACAGGGGGATGGACGAGCAGTACTTC
TRBJ2-5 | TRBD2 | TRBV5-4 | NA | CASSSLAGVRETQYF | TGTGCCAGCAGCAGCTTAGCGGGAGTGAGAGAGACCCAGTACTTC
TRBJ2-5 | NA | TRBV6-1 | NA | CATRETQYF | TGTGCCACTCGGGAGACCCAGTACTTC
TRBJ2-1 | NA | TRBV12-5 | NA | CASGSPPSDEQFF | TGTGCTAGTGGTTCCCCCCCTAGCGATGAGCAGTTCTTC
TRBJ2-3 | NA | TRBV29-1 | NA | CSVEWPTSTDTQYF | TGCAGCGTTGAGTGGCCCACCAGCACAGATACGCAGTATTTT
TRBJ1-5 | NA | TRBV6-1 | NA | CASSDPSSNQPQHF | TGTGCCAGCAGTGACCCCAGTAGCAATCAGCCCCAGCATTTT